This T cell receptor beta chain is from a study of cytomegalovirus exposure and HLA in healthy donors. With respect to this clone: Its antigen is undetermined.

Whole-study findings and limits: Later, an analysis found that TCR clusters from the first cohort tended to co-occur in the 130 or so validation repertoires.

V shed 0 bases and J 5 bases; nucleotides not matched to a gene: 5. The CDR3 spans 15 residues. Germline assignment: CDR1 LNHDA and CDR2 SQIVND (reference sequence). Data came from immunoSEQ multiplex PCR; TCRdb stores just in-frame clones and leaves some out. The sample holds approximately 65,000 clones; approximately 92% are singletons and the top ten take roughly 5.2%. Sequencing was carried out using PBMCs. The sequence was obtained from a man aged 18 to 30 in good health and CMV-seropositive. The chain is built from TRBV19 and TRBJ2-7; TRBD2 agrees at 9 bases. This CDR3 reads CASSIEAGGPHEQYF. CDR3 nucleotides: TGTGCCAGTAGTATAGAGGCGGGAGGGCCTCACGAGCAGTACTTC. The whole variable domain, remainder taken from reference TRBV19 and TRBJ2-7, is DGGITQSPKYLFRKEGQNVTLSCEQNLNHDAMYWYRQDPGQGLRLIYYSQIVNDFQKGDIAEGYSVSREKKESFPLTVTSAQKNPTAFYLCASSIEAGGPHEQYFGPGTRLTVT.